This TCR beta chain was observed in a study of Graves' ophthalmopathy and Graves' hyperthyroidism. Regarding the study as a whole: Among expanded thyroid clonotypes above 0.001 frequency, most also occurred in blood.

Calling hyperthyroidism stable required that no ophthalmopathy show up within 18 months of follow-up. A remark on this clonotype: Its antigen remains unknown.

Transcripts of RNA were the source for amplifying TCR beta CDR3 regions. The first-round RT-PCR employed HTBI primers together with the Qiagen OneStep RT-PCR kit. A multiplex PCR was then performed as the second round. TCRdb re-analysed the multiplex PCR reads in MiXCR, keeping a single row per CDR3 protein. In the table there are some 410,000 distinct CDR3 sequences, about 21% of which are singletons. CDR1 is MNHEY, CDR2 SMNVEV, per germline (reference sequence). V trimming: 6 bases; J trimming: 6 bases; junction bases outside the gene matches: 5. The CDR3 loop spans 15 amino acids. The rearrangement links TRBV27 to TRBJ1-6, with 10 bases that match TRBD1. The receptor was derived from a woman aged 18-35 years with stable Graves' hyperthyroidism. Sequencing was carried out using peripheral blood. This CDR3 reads CASSWDRGINSPLHF. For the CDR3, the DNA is TGTGCCAGCAGCTGGGACAGGGGCATTAATTCACCCCTCCACTTT.